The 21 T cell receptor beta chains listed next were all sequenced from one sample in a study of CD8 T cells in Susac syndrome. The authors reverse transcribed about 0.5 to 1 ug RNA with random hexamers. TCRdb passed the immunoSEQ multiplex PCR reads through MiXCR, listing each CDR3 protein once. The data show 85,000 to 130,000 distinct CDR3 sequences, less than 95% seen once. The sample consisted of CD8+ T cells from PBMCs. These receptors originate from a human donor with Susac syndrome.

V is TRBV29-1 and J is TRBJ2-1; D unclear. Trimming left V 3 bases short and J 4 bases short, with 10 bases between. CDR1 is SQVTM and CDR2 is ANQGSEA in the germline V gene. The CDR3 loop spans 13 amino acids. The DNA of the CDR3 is TGCAGCGTTGACGGCCGGCGATACAATGAGCAGTTCTTC. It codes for CSVDGRRYNEQFF.

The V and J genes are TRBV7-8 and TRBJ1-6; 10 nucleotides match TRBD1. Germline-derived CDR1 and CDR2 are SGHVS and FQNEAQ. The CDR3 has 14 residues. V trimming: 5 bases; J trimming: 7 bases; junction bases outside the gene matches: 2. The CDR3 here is CASSMGQGNSPLHF. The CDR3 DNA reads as TGTGCCAGCAGCATGGGACAGGGGAATTCACCCCTCCACTTT.

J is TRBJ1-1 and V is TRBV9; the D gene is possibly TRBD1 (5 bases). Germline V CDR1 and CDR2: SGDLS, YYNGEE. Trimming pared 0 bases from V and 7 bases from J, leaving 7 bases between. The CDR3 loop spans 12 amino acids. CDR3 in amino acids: CASSVGGDEAFF. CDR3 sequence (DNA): TGTGCCAGCAGCGTAGGAGGGGATGAAGCTTTCTTT.

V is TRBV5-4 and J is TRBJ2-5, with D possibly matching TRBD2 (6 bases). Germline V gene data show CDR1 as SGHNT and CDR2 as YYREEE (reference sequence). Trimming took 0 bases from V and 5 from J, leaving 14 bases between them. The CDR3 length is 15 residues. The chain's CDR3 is CASSLAPGVRETQYF. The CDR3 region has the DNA TGTGCCAGCAGCTTGGCTCCGGGGGTCCGGGAGACCCAGTACTTC.

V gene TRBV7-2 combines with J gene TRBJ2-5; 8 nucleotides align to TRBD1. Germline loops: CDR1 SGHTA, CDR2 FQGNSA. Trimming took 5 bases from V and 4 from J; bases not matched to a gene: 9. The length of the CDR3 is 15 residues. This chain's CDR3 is CASSPSPGGRETQYF. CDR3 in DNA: TGTGCCAGCAGCCCCTCGCCAGGGGGCAGAGAGACCCAGTACTTC.

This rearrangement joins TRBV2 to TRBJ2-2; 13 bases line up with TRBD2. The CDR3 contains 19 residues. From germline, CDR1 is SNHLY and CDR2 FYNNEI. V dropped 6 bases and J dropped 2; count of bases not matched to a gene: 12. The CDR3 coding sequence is TGTGCCAGCAGCGCTCCTCCCGGGACTAGCGGGGTCAACACCGGGGAGCTGTTTTTT. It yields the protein CASSAPPGTSGVNTGELFF.

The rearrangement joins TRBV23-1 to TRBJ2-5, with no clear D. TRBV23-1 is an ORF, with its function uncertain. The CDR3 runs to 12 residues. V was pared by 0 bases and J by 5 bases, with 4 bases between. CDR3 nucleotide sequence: TGCGCCAGCAGTCAATCAAAGGAGACCCAGTACTTC. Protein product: CASSQSKETQYF.

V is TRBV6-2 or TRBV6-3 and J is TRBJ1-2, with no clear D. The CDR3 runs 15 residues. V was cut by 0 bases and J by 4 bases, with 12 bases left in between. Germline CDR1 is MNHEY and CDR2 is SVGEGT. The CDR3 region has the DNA TGTGCCAGCAGTTACTCGCGGAGGGAAGGCTATGGCTACACCTTC. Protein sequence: CASSYSRREGYGYTF.

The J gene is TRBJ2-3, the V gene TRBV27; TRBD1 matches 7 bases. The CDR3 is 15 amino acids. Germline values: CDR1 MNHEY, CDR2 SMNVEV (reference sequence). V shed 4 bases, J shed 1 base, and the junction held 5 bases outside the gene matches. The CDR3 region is CASSSGTAGTDTQYF. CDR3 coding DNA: TGTGCCAGCAGTTCCGGGACAGCGGGCACAGATACGCAGTATTTT.

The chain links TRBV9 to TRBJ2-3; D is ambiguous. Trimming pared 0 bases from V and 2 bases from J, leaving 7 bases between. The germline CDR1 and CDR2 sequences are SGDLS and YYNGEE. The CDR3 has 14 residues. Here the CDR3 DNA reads TGTGCCAGCAGCGTAGGACGCCCCACAGATACGCAGTATTTT. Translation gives CASSVGRPTDTQYF.

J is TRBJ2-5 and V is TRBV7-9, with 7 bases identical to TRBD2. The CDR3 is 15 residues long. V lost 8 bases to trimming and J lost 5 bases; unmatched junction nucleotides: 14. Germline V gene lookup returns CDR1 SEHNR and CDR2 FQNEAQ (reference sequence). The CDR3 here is CASHSGDPKGETQYF. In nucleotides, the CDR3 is TGTGCCAGCCACAGCGGGGATCCAAAGGGGGAGACCCAGTACTTC.

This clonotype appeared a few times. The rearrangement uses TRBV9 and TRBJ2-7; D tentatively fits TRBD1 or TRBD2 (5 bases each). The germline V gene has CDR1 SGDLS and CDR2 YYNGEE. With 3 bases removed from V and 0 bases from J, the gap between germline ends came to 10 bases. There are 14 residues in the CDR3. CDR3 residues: CASSGSGGSYEQYF. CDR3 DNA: TGTGCCAGCAGCGGAAGTGGGGGCTCCTACGAGCAGTACTTC.

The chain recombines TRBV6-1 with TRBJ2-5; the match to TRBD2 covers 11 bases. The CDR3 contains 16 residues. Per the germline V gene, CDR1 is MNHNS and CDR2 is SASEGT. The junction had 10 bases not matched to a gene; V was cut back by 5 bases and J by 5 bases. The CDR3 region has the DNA TGTGCCAGCAGTACGCAGACTAGCGGGGCGGGGGAGACCCAGTACTTC. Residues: CASSTQTSGAGETQYF.

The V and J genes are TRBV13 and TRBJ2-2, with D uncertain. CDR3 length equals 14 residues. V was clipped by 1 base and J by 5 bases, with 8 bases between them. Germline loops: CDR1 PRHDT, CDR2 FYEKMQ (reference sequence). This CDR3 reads CASSLDIRTGELFF. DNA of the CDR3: TGTGCCAGCAGCTTAGATATAAGGACCGGGGAGCTGTTTTTT.

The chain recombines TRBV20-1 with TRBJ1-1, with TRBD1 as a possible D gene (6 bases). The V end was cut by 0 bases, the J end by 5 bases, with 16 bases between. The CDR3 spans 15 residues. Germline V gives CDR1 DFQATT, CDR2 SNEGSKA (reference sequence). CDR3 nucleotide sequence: TGCAGTGCTAGAGATCCCCTACAGGGACGGACTGAAGCTTTCTTT. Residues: CSARDPLQGRTEAFF.

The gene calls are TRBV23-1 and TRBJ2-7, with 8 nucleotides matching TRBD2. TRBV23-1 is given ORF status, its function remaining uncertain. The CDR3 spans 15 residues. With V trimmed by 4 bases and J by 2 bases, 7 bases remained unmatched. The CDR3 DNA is TGCGCCAGCAGTCTTCCGCGGGGGGCCACCTACGAGCAGTACTTC. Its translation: CASSLPRGATYEQYF.

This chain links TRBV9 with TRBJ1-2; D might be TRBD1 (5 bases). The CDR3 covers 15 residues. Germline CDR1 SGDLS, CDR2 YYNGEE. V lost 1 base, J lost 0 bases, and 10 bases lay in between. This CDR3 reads CASSVFQGANYGYTF. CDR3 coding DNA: TGTGCCAGCAGCGTATTTCAGGGAGCTAACTATGGCTACACCTTC.

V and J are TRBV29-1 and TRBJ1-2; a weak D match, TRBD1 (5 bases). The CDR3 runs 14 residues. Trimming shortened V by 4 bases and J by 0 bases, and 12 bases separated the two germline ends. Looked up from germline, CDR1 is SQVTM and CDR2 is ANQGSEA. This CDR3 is CSVVVEGPNYGYTF. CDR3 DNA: TGCAGCGTTGTAGTGGAGGGACCTAACTATGGCTACACCTTC.

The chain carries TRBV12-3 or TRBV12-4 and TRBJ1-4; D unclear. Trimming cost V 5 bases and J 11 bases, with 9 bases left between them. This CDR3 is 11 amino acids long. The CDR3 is CASSQLGKLFF. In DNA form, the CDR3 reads TGTGCCAGCAGTCAACTAGGGAAACTGTTTTTT.

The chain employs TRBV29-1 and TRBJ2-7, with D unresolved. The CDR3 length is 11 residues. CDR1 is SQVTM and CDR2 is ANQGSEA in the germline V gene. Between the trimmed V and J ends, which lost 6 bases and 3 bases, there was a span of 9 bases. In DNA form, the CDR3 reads TGCAGCGTAAACACTCGCTACGAGCAGTACTTC. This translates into CSVNTRYEQYF.

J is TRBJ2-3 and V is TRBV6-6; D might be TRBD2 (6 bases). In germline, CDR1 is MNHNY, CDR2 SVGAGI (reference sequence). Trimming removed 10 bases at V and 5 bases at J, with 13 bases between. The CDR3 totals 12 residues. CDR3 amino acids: CATYPGGDTQYF. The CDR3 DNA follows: TGTGCCACCTACCCCGGGGGAGATACGCAGTATTTT.